This is a list of T cell receptor beta chains from one sample in a study of TIL therapy for anti-PD-1-resistant metastatic lung cancer. Method: immunoSEQ multiplex PCR; TCRdb's copy keeps in-frame clones and lacks some. The data show about 52,000 clones, less than 80% seen once. The material sequenced was blood, taken at baseline. The source is a woman aged 30-79 years with non-small cell lung cancer. CDR3s include the opening cysteine and the closing phenylalanine or tryptophan. D genes are given only for firm matches. Size is stated for part of the rows, as once, few or many counts, or as a class when the clone is expanded.

NA	TRBV9	TRBJ2-1	NA	CASNGLGALSSYNEQFF	TGTGCCAGCAACGGACTGGGGGCCTTGAGCTCCTACAATGAGCAGTTCTTC
NA	TRBV7-9	TRBJ1-1	NA	CASSLLGKLNTEAFF	TGTGCCAGCAGCTTACTCGGGAAGTTGAACACTGAAGCTTTCTTT
TRBD2	TRBV6-6	TRBJ2-1	NA	CATREATYNEQFF	TGTGCCACACGGGAGGCTACCTACAATGAGCAGTTCTTC
TRBD1	TRBV10-1	TRBJ2-3	once	CASSNRGGDTQYF	TGCGCCAGCAGTAACAGGGGTGGAGATACGCAGTATTTT
NA	TRBV4-1	TRBJ1-5	few	CASSQGRAHSPQPQHF	TGCGCCAGCAGTCAAGGCCGGGCCCACAGCCCTCAGCCCCAGCATTTT
NA	TRBV10-2	TRBJ2-2	NA	CASSPKNRVRAGELFF	TGCGCCAGCAGCCCAAAAAACAGGGTTCGGGCCGGGGAGCTGTTTTTT
NA	TRBV4-3	TRBJ1-2	few	CASSPEDGGYGYTF	TGCGCCAGCAGCCCAGAGGACGGCGGCTATGGCTACACCTTC
TRBD1	TRBV29-1	TRBJ1-1	NA	CSAGQGAEAFF	TGCAGCGCTGGACAGGGGGCTGAAGCTTTCTTT
NA	TRBV15	TRBJ1-4	NA	CATSRGTVGEKLFF	TGTGCCACCAGCAGAGGGACAGTGGGTGAAAAACTGTTTTTT
NA	TRBV6-1	TRBJ1-6	NA	CASSERGGDSPLHF	TGTGCCAGCAGTGAACGGGGGGGAGATTCACCCCTCCACTTT
TRBD2	TRBV7-2	TRBJ2-3	once	CASSLGPRGGRSDTQYF	TGTGCCAGCAGCTTAGGACCGCGGGGGGGCCGATCAGATACGCAGTATTTT